The subject of this entry is one T cell receptor beta chain. Its cognate antigen is unknown. This specimen comes from a study of immune evolution from preneoplasia to lung adenocarcinoma. Study-wide background: HLA loss of heterozygosity: around 6.5% AIS, over 12% MIA, around 35% ADC, none AAH. General study points: Normal lung had the highest top T cell clone frequencies.

V shed 5 bases and J 2 bases; nucleotides not matched to a gene: 5. The CDR3 runs to 15 residues. Germline V CDR1 and CDR2: SEHNR, FQNEAQ (reference sequence). The method was immunoSEQ multiplex PCR; TCRdb's version includes in-frame clones alone and lacks a portion of them. The table shows 4,000 to 5,000 clones, with around 84% occurring only once. H&E slides confirmed each diagnosis, reviewed by two pathologists independently. Nucleic acids came from premalignant or tumor cells enriched by macro-dissection. The sequenced sample consisted of FFPE minimally invasive lung adenocarcinoma tissue. This TCR was sampled from a person aged 65 to 79 with lung adenocarcinoma. The chain employs TRBV7-9 and TRBJ2-4, with 8 bases lining up with TRBD1. The CDR3 region is CASSPTGGTKNIQYF. The CDR3 DNA follows: TGTGCCAGCAGCCCTACAGGGGGAACCAAAAACATTCAGTACTTC.